This T cell receptor (beta chain) was sequenced during a study of technical replicates of blood from several donors. Generated by immunoSEQ multiplex PCR, the TCRdb table keeps only in-frame clones and is missing some. The table has about 83,000 clones, about 91% seen once. The CDR3 is made up of 14 amino acids. V gave up 2 bases and J gave up 9 bases; unmatched junction bases: 8. Germline loops: CDR1 MNHNS, CDR2 SASEGT. The sequenced material came from T cells isolated from PBMCs. This sequence joins TRBV6-1 and TRBJ2-3, with TRBD2 matching over 7 bases. This TCR came from a human donor in good health. The CDR3, as DNA: TGTGCCAGCAGTGAACCTGCCGCGGGAGCAACGCAGTATTTT. Translation gives CASSEPAAGATQYF.